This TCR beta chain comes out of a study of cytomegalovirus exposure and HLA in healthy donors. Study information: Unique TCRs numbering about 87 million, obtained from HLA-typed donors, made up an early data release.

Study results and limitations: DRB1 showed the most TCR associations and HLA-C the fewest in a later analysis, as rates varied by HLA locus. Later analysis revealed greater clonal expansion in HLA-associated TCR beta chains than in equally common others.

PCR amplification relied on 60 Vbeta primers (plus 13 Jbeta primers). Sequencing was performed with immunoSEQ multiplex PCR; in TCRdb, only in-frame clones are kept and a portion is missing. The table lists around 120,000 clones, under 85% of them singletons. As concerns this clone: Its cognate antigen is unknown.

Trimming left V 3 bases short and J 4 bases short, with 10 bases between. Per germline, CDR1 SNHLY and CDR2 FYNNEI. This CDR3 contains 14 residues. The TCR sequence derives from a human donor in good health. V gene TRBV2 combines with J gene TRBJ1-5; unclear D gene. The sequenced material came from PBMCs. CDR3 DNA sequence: TGTGCCAGCAGTGATATAGATCCTAATCAGCCCCAGCATTTT. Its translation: CASSDIDPNQPQHF.